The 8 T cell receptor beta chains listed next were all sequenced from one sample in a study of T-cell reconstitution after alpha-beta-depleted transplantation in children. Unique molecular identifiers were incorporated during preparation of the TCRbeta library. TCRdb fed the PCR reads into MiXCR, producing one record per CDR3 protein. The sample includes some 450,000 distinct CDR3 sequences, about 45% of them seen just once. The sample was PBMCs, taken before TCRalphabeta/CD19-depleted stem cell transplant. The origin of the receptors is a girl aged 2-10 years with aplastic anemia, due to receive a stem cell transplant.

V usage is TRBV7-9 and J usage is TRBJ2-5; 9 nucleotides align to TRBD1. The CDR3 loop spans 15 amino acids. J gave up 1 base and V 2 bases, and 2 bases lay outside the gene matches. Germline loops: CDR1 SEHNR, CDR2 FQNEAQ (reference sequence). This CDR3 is CASSLWTGVQETQYF. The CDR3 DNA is TGTGCCAGCAGCTTATGGACAGGGGTCCAAGAGACCCAGTACTTC.

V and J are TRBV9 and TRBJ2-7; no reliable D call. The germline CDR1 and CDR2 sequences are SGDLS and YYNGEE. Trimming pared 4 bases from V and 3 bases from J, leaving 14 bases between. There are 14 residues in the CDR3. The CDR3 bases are TGTGCCAGCAGCCCCCGGGCGGCCAGCTACGAGCAGTACTTC. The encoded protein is CASSPRAASYEQYF.

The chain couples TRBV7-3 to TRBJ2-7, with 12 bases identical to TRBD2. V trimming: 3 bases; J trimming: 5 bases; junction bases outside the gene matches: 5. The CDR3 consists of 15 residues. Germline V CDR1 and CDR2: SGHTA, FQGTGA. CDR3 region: CASSLTSGSHNEQYF. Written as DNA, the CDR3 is TGTGCCAGCAGCTTGACTAGCGGGAGTCATAACGAGCAGTACTTC.

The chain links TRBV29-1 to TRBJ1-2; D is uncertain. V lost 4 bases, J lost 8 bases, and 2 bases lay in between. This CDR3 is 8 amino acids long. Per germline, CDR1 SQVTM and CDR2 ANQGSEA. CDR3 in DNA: TGCAGCGTTGCCGGCTACACCTTC. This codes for CSVAGYTF. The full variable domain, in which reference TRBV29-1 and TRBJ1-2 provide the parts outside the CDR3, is SAVISQKPSRDICQRGTSLTIQCQVDSQVTMMFWYRQQPGQSLTLIATANQGSEATYESGFVIDKFPISRPNLTFSTLTVSNMSPEDSSIYLCSVAGYTFGSGTRLTVV.

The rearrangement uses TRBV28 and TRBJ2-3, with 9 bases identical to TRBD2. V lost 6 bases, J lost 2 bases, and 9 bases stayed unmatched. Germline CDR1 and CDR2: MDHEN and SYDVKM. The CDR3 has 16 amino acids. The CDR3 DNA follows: TGTGCCAGCAGCTCTAGCGGGGCGGGTTACACAGATACGCAGTATTTT. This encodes CASSSSGAGYTDTQYF.

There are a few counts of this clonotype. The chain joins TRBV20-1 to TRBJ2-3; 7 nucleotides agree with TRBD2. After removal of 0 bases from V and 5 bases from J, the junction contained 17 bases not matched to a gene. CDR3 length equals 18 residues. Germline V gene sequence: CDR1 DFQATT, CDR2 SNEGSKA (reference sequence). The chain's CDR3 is CSARDRSWGGEDEDTQYF. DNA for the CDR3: TGCAGTGCTAGAGATCGTTCCTGGGGGGGGGAAGATGAAGATACGCAGTATTTT.

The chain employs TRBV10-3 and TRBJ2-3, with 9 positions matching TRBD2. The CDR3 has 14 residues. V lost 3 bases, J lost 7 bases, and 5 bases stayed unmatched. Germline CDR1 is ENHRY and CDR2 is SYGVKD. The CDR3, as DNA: TGTGCCATCAGTGACTCGTCTAGCGGGAATACGCAGTATTTT. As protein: CAISDSSSGNTQYF.

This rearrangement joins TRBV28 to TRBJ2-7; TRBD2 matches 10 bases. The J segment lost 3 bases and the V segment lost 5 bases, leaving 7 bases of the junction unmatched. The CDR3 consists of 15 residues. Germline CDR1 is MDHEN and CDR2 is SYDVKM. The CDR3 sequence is CASSPPSGSRYEQYF. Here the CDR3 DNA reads TGTGCCAGCAGTCCCCCTAGCGGGAGTCGCTACGAGCAGTACTTC.